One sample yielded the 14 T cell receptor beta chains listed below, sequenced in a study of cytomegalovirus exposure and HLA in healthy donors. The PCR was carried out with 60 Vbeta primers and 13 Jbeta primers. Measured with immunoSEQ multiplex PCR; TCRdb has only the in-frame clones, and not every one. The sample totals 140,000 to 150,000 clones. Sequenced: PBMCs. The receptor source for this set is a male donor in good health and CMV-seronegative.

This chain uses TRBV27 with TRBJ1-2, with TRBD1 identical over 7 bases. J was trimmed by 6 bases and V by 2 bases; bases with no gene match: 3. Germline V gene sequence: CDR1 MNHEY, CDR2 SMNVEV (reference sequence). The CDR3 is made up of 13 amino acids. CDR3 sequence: CASSLRGGDGYTF. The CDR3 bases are TGTGCCAGCAGTTTACGAGGGGGCGATGGCTACACCTTC.

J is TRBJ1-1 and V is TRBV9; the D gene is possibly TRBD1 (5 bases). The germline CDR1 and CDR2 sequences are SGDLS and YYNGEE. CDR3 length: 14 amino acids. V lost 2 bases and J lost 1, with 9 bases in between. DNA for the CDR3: TGTGCCAGCAGCGTTACAGGCCAGAACACTGAAGCTTTCTTT. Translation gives CASSVTGQNTEAFF. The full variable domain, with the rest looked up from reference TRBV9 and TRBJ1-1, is DSGVTQTPKHLITATGQRVTLRCSPRSGDLSVYWYQQSLDQGLQFLIQYYNGEERAKGNILERFSAQQFPDLHSELNLSSLELGDSALYFCASSVTGQNTEAFFGQGTRLTVV.

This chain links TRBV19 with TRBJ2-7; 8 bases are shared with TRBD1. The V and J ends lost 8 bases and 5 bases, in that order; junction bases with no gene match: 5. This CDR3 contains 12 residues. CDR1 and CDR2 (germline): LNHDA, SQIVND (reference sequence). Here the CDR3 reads CASGDRQHEQYF. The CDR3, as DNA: TGTGCCAGTGGGGACAGGCAACACGAGCAGTACTTC.

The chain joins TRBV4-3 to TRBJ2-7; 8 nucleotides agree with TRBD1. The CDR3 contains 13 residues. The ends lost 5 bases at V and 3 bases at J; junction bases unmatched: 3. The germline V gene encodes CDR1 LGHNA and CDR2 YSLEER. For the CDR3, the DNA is TGCGCCAGCAGCGGCGGACAGGGCTACGAGCAGTACTTC. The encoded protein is CASSGGQGYEQYF.

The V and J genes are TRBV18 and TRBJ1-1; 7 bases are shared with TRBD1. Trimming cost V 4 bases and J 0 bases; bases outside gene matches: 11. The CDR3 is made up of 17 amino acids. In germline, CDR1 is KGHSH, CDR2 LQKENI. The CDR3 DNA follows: TGTGCCAGCTCACGGACCGGGACAGTGAACATGAACACTGAAGCTTTCTTT. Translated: CASSRTGTVNMNTEAFF.

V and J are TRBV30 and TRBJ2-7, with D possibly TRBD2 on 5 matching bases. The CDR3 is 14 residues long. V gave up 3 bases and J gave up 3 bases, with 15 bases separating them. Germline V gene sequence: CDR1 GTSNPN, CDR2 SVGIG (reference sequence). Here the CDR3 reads CAWSLPDSHYEQYF. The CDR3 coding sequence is TGTGCCTGGAGCCTCCCGGACTCCCACTACGAGCAGTACTTC.

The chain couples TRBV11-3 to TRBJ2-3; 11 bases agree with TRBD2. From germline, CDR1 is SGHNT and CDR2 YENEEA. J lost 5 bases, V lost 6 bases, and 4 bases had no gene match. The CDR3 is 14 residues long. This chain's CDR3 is CASSRLAGGDTQYF. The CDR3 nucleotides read TGTGCCAGCAGTCGTCTAGCGGGAGGAGATACGCAGTATTTT.

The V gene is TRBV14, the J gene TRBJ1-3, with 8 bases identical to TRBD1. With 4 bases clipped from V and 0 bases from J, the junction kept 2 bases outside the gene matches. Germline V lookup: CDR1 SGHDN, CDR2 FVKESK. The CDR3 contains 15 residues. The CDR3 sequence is CASSLGTGSGNTIYF. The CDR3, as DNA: TGTGCCAGCAGCCTCGGGACAGGCTCTGGAAACACCATATATTTT.

This CDR3 is CASSANRDNVRLGAFF. DNA of the CDR3: TGTGCCAGCAGCGCTAACCGGGACAATGTGCGCCTGGGAGCTTTCTTT. This chain uses TRBV9 with TRBJ1-1, with a weak D call TRBD1 (6 bases). Trimming removed 3 bases at V and 10 bases at J, with 25 bases between. This CDR3 is built from 16 residues. Germline CDR1 reads SGDLS; CDR2 reads YYNGEE.

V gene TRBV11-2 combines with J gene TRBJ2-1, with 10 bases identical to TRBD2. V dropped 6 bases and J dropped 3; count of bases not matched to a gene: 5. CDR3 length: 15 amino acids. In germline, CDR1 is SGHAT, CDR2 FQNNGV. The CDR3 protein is CASRRWTSGYNEQFF. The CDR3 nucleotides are TGTGCCAGCAGACGGTGGACTAGCGGCTACAATGAGCAGTTCTTC.

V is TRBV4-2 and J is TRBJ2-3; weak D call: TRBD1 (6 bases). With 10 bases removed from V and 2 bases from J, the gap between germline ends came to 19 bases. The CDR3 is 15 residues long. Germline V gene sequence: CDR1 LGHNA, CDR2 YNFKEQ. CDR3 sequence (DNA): TGTGCCACTCATTCCCCGAGGGGGAACACAGATACGCAGTATTTT. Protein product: CATHSPRGNTDTQYF.

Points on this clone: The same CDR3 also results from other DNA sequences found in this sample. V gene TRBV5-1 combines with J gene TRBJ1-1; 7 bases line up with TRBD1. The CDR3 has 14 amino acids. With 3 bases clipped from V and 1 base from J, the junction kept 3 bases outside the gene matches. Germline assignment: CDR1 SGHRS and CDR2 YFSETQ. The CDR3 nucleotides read TGCGCCAGCAGCTCCGGGACAGCGAACACTGAAGCTTTCTTT. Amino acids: CASSSGTANTEAFF.

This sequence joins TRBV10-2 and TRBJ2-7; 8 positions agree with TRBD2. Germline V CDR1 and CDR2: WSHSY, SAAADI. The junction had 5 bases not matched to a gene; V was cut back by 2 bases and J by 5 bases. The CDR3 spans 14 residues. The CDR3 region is CASSEERESHEQYF. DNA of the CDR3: TGCGCCAGCAGTGAGGAGCGGGAGAGCCACGAGCAGTACTTC.

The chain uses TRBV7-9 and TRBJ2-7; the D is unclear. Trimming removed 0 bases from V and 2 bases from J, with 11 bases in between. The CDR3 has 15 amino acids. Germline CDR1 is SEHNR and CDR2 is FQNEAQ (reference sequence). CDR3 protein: CASSLARLKTYEQYF. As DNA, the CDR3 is TGTGCCAGCAGCTTAGCGCGTCTCAAAACCTACGAGCAGTACTTC.